The source of this TCR beta chain is a study of shared clonotypes between healthy human individuals. Overall study findings and caveats: Sampling covered blood only; tissue repertoires likely differ.

A word on this clone: The target antigen is unknown.

Each replicate PCR on the sorted subsets used approximately 180 ng DNA (around 30,000 T cell genomes). This table comes from immunoSEQ multiplex PCR, and its TCRdb copy is limited to in-frame clones, with some not included. Among around 1.1 million clones listed, approximately 78% were seen once. Partitioning of CD4+ cells yielded a CD45RA+ naive subset and a CD45RA-negative memory subset. The CDR3 loop spans 15 amino acids. CDR1 is GTSNPN and CDR2 is SVGIG in the germline V gene (reference sequence). V dropped 8 bases and J dropped 2 bases, with 16 bases sitting between them. This chain connects TRBV30 to TRBJ2-6; a weak D match, TRBD1 (5 bases). The material sequenced was memory CD4+ T cells from PBMCs. Subset meaning: CD45RA-negative fraction. The TCR sequence derives from a man aged 18 to 30 in good health. Some clones in this sample may be carry-over from other donors' samples. CDR3 region: CAVDKGSAGANVLTF. The DNA of the CDR3 is TGTGCCGTGGATAAGGGGTCCGCTGGGGCCAACGTCCTGACTTTC.